Detailed here is one TCR beta chain. This entry belongs to a study of blood T cell repertoires in COVID-19. Study information: The origin of the acute and convalescent COVID-19 samples was the United States, Italy and Spain. PBMCs, B-cell-depleted T cells, or T cells were the source of the cDNA or gDNA that made up the material.

After removal of 3 bases from V and 5 bases from J, the junction contained 2 bases not matched to a gene. The CDR3 sequence is 16 residues long. The germline V gene encodes CDR1 SGHRS and CDR2 YFSETQ. The repertoire was sequenced with immunoSEQ multiplex PCR; TCRdb's copy has only in-frame clones and lacks some. The sample lists about 200,000 clones, 94% occurring once. The rearrangement joins TRBV5-1 to TRBJ2-2, with 15 bases fitting TRBD2. The clonotype comes from a man between 25 and 39 years old with COVID-19, enrolled during active disease. The sample consisted of peripheral blood. In nucleotides, the CDR3 is TGCGCCAGCAGCTCGGGACTAGCGGGGGGAACCGGGGAGCTGTTTTTT. Amino acid sequence: CASSSGLAGGTGELFF. The full variable domain, with the rest looked up from reference TRBV5-1 and TRBJ2-2, is KAGVTQTPRYLIKTRGQQVTLSCSPISGHRSVSWYQQTPGQGLQFLFEYFSETQRNKGNFPGRFSGRQFSNSRSEMNVSTLELGDSALYLCASSSGLAGGTGELFFGEGSRLTVL.